This T cell receptor beta chain was found in a study of cytomegalovirus exposure and HLA in healthy donors. Whole-study results and caveats: Accurate prediction of HLA-A and HLA-B alleles (for most subjects) was reportedly achieved from TCR beta sequences. Some V segments could not be told apart, so they were left out, TRBV6-2 and TRBV6-3 among them. Researchers had no immune exposure information except CMV serostatus available. When analyzed later, the rates of TCR association showed variation by HLA locus, with DRB1 the most and HLA-C the fewest.

PCR amplification relied on 60 Vbeta primers (plus 13 Jbeta primers). Clones were sequenced by immunoSEQ multiplex PCR, and TCRdb holds only the in-frame ones, with some missing. Here the sample spans around 170,000 clones, approximately 80% being singletons. This clone showed up just a few times. No antigen is known for it. There are 12 residues in the CDR3. Deletions cut 0 bases from V and 11 bases from J, with 10 bases between. In germline, CDR1 is MNHEY, CDR2 SVGAGI. The chain is built from TRBV6-5 and TRBJ1-1; D might be TRBD1 (5 bases). Sequencing was performed on PBMCs. This clonotype originated in a woman aged 45-60 years in good health and CMV-seropositive. CDR3 loop: CASSYSGRGAFF. The DNA for the CDR3 is TGTGCCAGCAGTTACTCGGGACGGGGGGCTTTCTTT.